Sequencing of this T cell receptor (beta chain) was carried out in a study of spatial heterogeneity in lung cancer (dated by TCRdb to about 2019). The study in broad terms: Beta-chain transcripts were consistently detected in greater numbers than alpha-chain transcripts, which likely reflects a higher abundance of beta-chain transcripts. In the raw uncorrected reads, each unique combination of TCR and UMI appeared more than ten times on average. In non-small cell lung cancer, the study quantitatively compared TCR alpha and beta repertoires across several tumor regions, matched nontumor lung, and blood. TCR repertoire features were related to nonsynonymous mutation counts determined by whole-exome sequencing of tumor tissue. Both alpha and beta chains were TCR-sequenced in about 240 tumor regions, under 85 matched nontumor lung samples and roughly 50 PBMC samples obtained at surgery. Findings and caveats that apply to the study as a whole: Additional single-cell paired TCR alpha and beta sequencing was considered necessary to confirm, at a functional level, the hypothesis that regional TCRs recognize regional mutations. Ubiquitous expanded tumor TCRs showed up in blood more often at tumor resection than at routine follow-up.

With regard to this clonotype: What this receptor recognizes is not known. One base away there is no much larger clone; base qualities are not given.

The library was made by 5' RACE. Sequencing was performed on a NextSeq 500. The TCR library protocol attached a unique molecular identifier to each TCR cDNA molecule to allow correction of PCR and sequencing errors. The study's own analysis went as follows. TCR identification, UMI-based error correction and CDR3 extraction were all carried out with Decombinator tools. TCRs above a frequency of 2 per 1,000, corresponding to the top 1% of the tumor frequency distribution, were defined as expanded. Renyi diversity was computed with the R vegan package after each repertoire had been subsampled 100 times to 5,000 TCRs. CDR3 similarity networks were constructed using string-kernel similarity of amino acid triplets, with links drawn between CDR3s whose pairwise similarity was above 0.82. TCRdb's own reprocessing of the public reads used fastp at Q25 and MiXCR and kept productive beta chains. One record per CDR3 amino acid sequence lists the most common genes and DNA. The V and J calls shown here were made by TCRdb, not taken from the authors' results. Across this sample there are about 1,500 distinct CDR3 sequences, with roughly 46% seen only once. The ten largest clonotypes hold about 42% of the sample.

The meaning of the sample's time point label: sample taken at primary tumor resection. Whole RNA extracted from tumor and nontumor lung tissue, or from cryopreserved PBMC samples, was used for TCR sequencing without cell sorting. Samples were obtained from approximately 72 patients with early-stage, untreated non-small cell lung cancer from the lung TRACERx cohort. Patients were selected for TCR sequencing only if sufficient RNA was available from at least two tumor regions. The junction shows trimming of 2 bases on V and 5 bases on J, plus 9 bases between the germline ends. As encoded in the germline V gene, CDR1 is MNHEY while CDR2 is SVGAGI. The CDR3 runs 14 residues from the cysteine to the phenylalanine. The DNA shown is the 42-base CDR3, in frame from base 1.

The sequence came from a female donor with early-stage non-small cell lung cancer. This specimen consisted of PBMCs, obtained at surgery. The V gene is TRBV6-5 and the J gene is TRBJ2-2; 7 matching bases give a weak D call of TRBD2. For the CDR3, the sequence is CASSYGGATGELFF. The sequenced DNA: TGTGCCAGCAGTTACGGGGGGGCAACCGGGGAGCTGTTTTTT.